The next 10 T cell receptor beta chains were all read from a single sample in a study of shared clonotypes between healthy human individuals. Repertoires were generated with immunoSEQ multiplex PCR, while TCRdb's copy carries only in-frame clones and drops some. This sample has 90,000 to 130,000 clones, with 68% found just once. The source material was memory CD8+ T cells sorted from blood. Subset described: CD45RO+ cells pooled with CCR7-negative TemRA cells. All receptors derive from a woman aged 30 to 39 in good health.

This clone turned up a few times. This sequence joins TRBV6-5 and TRBJ2-3, with 9 bases identical to TRBD1. Trimming took 0 bases from V and 3 from J; bases not matched to a gene: 4. Per the germline V gene, CDR1 is MNHEY and CDR2 is SVGAGI. CDR3 size: 16 residues. The CDR3, as DNA: TGTGCCAGCAGTTACTCGGGACAGGGTGTGACAGATACGCAGTATTTT. Translation: CASSYSGQGVTDTQYF.

The genes are TRBV11-2 and TRBJ1-5; tentatively, D is TRBD1 (6 bases). CDR1 SGHAT and CDR2 FQNNGV come from the germline V gene. V lost 2 bases, J lost 5 bases, and 7 bases lay in between. This CDR3 is 13 amino acids long. This CDR3 is CASSLNRDQPQHF. CDR3 nucleotide sequence: TGTGCCAGCAGCTTAAACAGGGATCAGCCCCAGCATTTT.

The chain combines TRBV6-1 with TRBJ2-1; D not resolved. V lost 1 base and J 5 bases, leaving 6 bases between the germline ends. Per the germline V gene, CDR1 is MNHNS and CDR2 is SASEGT. CDR3 length: 13 amino acids. CDR3 region: CASSEELHNEQFF. CDR3 coding DNA: TGTGCCAGCAGTGAAGAACTCCACAATGAGCAGTTCTTC.

This clone was counted ten times or more. The chain uses TRBV9 and TRBJ2-5; D gene uncertain. The assigned J gene may be wrong: the sequence end matches TRBJ2-7 better. This CDR3 contains 11 residues. Germline V gene data show CDR1 as SGDLS and CDR2 as YYNGEE. The CDR3 DNA follows: TGTGCCAGCAGCTCAGGATACGAGCAGTACTTC. Amino acid sequence: CASSSGYEQYF.

This clone was seen at least ten times. Other DNA variants within this sample encode the same CDR3. J is TRBJ1-1 and V is TRBV9; no clear D. CDR1 SGDLS and CDR2 YYNGEE come from the germline V gene. Between the trimmed V and J ends, which lost 2 bases and 5 bases, there was a span of 10 bases. This CDR3 spans 13 amino acids. The CDR3 reads CASSVAWGTEAFF. CDR3 in DNA: TGTGCCAGCAGCGTCGCGTGGGGTACTGAAGCTTTCTTT. The full variable domain, in which reference TRBV9 and TRBJ1-1 provide the parts outside the CDR3, is DSGVTQTPKHLITATGQRVTLRCSPRSGDLSVYWYQQSLDQGLQFLIQYYNGEERAKGNILERFSAQQFPDLHSELNLSSLELGDSALYFCASSVAWGTEAFFGQGTRLTVV.

This chain connects TRBV15 to TRBJ2-1; 9 nucleotides agree with TRBD2. Germline CDR1 LNHNV, CDR2 YYDKDF (reference sequence). The CDR3 extends over 16 amino acids. After removal of 1 base from V and 3 bases from J, the junction contained 4 bases not matched to a gene. As DNA, the CDR3 is TGTGCCACCAGCAGAGTAGCGGGAGAGCACTACAATGAGCAGTTCTTC. Translating gives CATSRVAGEHYNEQFF.

A few counts support this clone. The CDR3 region is CASSDPGLAHSYEQYF. CDR3 sequence (DNA): TGTGCCAGCAGTGACCCCGGACTAGCGCACTCCTACGAGCAGTACTTC. This chain joins TRBV25-1 and TRBJ2-7, with 9 bases that match TRBD2. Germline CDR1 MGHDK, CDR2 SYGVNS. The junction had 6 bases not matched to a gene; V was cut back by 3 bases and J by 0 bases. The CDR3 has 16 amino acids.

J is TRBJ2-7 and V is TRBV2; 7 nucleotides match TRBD1. CDR1 and CDR2 (germline): SNHLY, FYNNEI. The CDR3 is 12 amino acids. Trimming took 9 bases from V and 6 from J; bases not matched to a gene: 8. CDR3 region: CARHNHRGEQYF. DNA of the CDR3: TGTGCCAGACACAACCACAGGGGCGAGCAGTACTTC.

The rearrangement uses TRBV27 and TRBJ1-3; no definite D call. Germline CDR1 and CDR2: MNHEY and SMNVEV (reference sequence). V was pared by 6 bases and J by 0 bases, with 6 bases between. The CDR3 is made up of 13 amino acids. The CDR3 DNA reads TGTGCCAGCAGACCCCACTCTGGAAACACCATATATTTT. Its protein is CASRPHSGNTIYF.

In regard to this clone: The same CDR3 also results from other DNA sequences found in this sample. The chain recombines TRBV19 with TRBJ1-4, with a weak D call TRBD1 (6 bases). CDR1 is LNHDA, CDR2 SQIVND, per germline (reference sequence). Trimming shortened V by 4 bases and J by 2 bases, and 8 bases separated the two germline ends. The CDR3 sequence is 14 residues long. The CDR3 DNA is TGTGCCAGTAGTAACAGGGCCACTAATGAAAAACTGTTTTTT. Protein product: CASSNRATNEKLFF.